The clone carrying this T cell receptor beta chain was observed a single time. The antigen remains unidentified. These data originate in a study of post-analysis software for immune sequencing data. Regarding the study as a whole: Strong co-clustering by F measure was evident for samples that had been prepared in the same batch. Patients had higher frequencies than controls of five TRBV segments, including TRBV5-6, TRBV5-1 and TRBV20-1. Compared against controls, patients with multiple sclerosis displayed significantly lower normalized Chao1 diversity.

Trimming removed 4 bases from V and 8 bases from J, with 15 bases in between. From germline, CDR1 is SGHTA and CDR2 FQGNSA. The CDR3 runs 14 residues. The TCR beta cDNA libraries carried unique molecular identifiers. TCRdb processed the PCR reads anew with MiXCR; each CDR3 protein has one entry. The sample comprises 700,000 to 900,000 distinct CDR3 sequences, 40% to 55% of which are singletons, and 4.9% rests with the top ten. The sequencing input was blood. This chain links TRBV7-2 with TRBJ2-1; TRBD2 might be the D (5 bases). The receptor's source is a girl aged 10 to 17 with multiple sclerosis. CDR3 amino acids: CASSSSELAHEQFF. The CDR3 DNA reads as TGTGCCAGCAGCTCCTCAGAGCTAGCCCATGAGCAGTTCTTC.